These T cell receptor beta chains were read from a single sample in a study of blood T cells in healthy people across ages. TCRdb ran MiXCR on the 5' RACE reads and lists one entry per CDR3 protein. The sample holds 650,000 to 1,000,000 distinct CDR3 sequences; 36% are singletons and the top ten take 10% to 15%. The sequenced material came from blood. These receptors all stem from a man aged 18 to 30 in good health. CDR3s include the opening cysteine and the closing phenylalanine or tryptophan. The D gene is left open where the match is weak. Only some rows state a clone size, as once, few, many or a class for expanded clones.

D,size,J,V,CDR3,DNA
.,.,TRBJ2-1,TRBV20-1,CSAQPPSGSSYNEQFF,TGCAGTGCACAGCCCCCCAGCGGAAGCTCCTACAATGAGCAGTTCTTC
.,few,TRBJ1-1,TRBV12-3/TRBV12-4,CATNQAGHGTEAFF,TGTGCCACCAACCAGGCAGGGCACGGTACTGAAGCTTTCTTT
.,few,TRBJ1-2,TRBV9,CASSVVKSYGYTF,TGTGCCAGCAGCGTAGTAAAAAGCTATGGCTACACCTTC
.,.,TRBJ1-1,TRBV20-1,CSASSGHLNTEAFF,TGCAGTGCTTCGTCCGGACACTTAAACACTGAAGCTTTCTTT
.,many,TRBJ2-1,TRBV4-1,CASSQEVSREQFF,TGCGCCAGCAGCCAGGAGGTTAGTCGTGAGCAGTTCTTC
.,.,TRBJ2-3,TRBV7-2,CASRRERGKSDTQYF,TGTGCCAGCAGGCGGGAGAGGGGGAAATCAGATACGCAGTATTTT
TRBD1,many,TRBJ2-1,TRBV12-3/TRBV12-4,CASSPGQIDNEQFF,TGTGCCAGCAGCCCGGGACAGATAGACAATGAGCAGTTCTTC
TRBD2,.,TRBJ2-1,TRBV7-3,CASSSTSGGTRSEQFF,TGTGCCAGCAGCTCCACTAGCGGGGGGACTCGGAGTGAGCAGTTCTTC
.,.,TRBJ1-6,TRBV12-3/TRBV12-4,CASSPPRDFNSPLHF,TGTGCCAGCAGCCCTCCCAGGGATTTCAATTCACCCCTCCACTTT
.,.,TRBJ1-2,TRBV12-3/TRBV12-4,CASAGDPINYGYTF,TGTGCCAGTGCAGGAGACCCAATTAACTATGGCTACACCTTC
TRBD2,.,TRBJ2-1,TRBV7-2,CASSLGPLAGGRNEQFF,TGTGCCAGCAGCTTAGGGCCCCTAGCGGGGGGGCGTAATGAGCAGTTCTTC
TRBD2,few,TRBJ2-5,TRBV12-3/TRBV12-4,CASSLGRLAATQETQYF,TGTGCCAGCAGTTTAGGAAGACTAGCGGCGACTCAAGAGACCCAGTACTTC
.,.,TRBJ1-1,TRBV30,CAGRDGGEAFF,TGTGCCGGGAGAGACGGGGGTGAAGCTTTCTTT
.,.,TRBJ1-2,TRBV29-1,CSVEGGESYGYTF,TGCAGCGTTGAGGGAGGGGAGAGCTATGGCTACACCTTC
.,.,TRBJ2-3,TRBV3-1,CAGSQDFGRGSTDTQYF,TGTGCCGGCAGCCAAGATTTCGGGCGGGGTAGCACAGATACGCAGTATTTT
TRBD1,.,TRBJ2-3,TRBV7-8,CASSLRWDSITDTQYF,TGTGCCAGCAGCTTACGGTGGGACAGTATAACAGATACGCAGTATTTT
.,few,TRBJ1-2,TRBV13,CASSFRDTNYGYTF,TGTGCCAGCAGCTTCCGGGACACCAACTATGGCTACACCTTC
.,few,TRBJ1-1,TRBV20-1,CSASPATEAFF,TGCAGTGCTAGCCCAGCCACTGAAGCTTTCTTT
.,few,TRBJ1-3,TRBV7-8,CASSVRISLGNTIYF,TGTGCCAGCAGCGTCAGAATCAGCCTTGGAAACACCATATATTTT
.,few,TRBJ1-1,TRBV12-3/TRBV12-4,CASSYRARTEAFF,TGTGCCAGCAGTTACCGAGCGCGCACTGAAGCTTTCTTT
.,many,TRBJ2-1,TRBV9,CASSVASSSDEQFF,TGTGCCAGCAGCGTAGCGTCTAGTAGCGATGAGCAGTTCTTC
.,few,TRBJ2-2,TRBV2,CAIGQSPTGELFF,TGTGCCATTGGACAGAGTCCCACCGGGGAGCTGTTTTTT
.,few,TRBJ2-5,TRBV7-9,CASSSSGEQETQYF,TGTGCCAGCAGCTCCTCCGGGGAACAAGAGACCCAGTACTTC
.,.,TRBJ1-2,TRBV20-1,CSARNDYPLSGYTF,TGCAGTGCTAGAAACGACTACCCTCTCTCTGGCTACACCTTC
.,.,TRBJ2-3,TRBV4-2,CASSQEGDGGADTQYF,TGTGCCAGCAGCCAAGAGGGGGATGGGGGTGCAGATACGCAGTATTTT
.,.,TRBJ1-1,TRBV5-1,CASSTTTAENTEAFF,TGCGCCAGCAGCACTACTACAGCAGAGAACACTGAAGCTTTCTTT
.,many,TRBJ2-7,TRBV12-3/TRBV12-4,CASRPGGMGEQYF,TGTGCCAGCAGACCTGGGGGTATGGGAGAGCAGTACTTC
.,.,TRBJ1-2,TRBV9,CASSPPSIGYTF,TGTGCCAGCAGCCCTCCGTCAATTGGCTACACCTTC